This T cell receptor beta chain stems from a study of blood T cell repertoires in COVID-19 (TCRdb year 2020). About the full investigation: Collaborator samples came from the United States, Italy and Spain and covered acute and convalescent phases of COVID-19. The prospective study material was composed of cDNA or gDNA derived from T cells, B-cell-depleted T cells, or PBMCs. Subjects who had been exposed to COVID-19, were actively infected with it, or had recovered from it provided the deeply sampled blood TCRbeta repertoires that made up the dataset. The repertoires were released in a freely available public database meant as a resource for research on the immune response to SARS-CoV-2. Samples came from the ongoing ImmuneRACE study (first 160 participants) plus 1,254 subjects from 6 global collaborators. The sample metadata nearly always contained a de-identified subject ID, COVID-19 status, age in years and sex. Where available, HLA class I and class II types were taken from metadata supplied by the sample provider and were not determined by assay-based typing.

Collaborating institutions collected whole blood in K2EDTA tubes following their own protocols. For TCRbeta analysis, collaborators shipped samples as frozen whole blood, isolated PBMCs, or DNA extracted from either of those sample types. The CDR3 holds 14 amino acids from the cysteine to the phenylalanine. Only CDR3 DNA is held: 42 bases, read in frame from base 1. Based on the germline V gene, the CDR1 and CDR2 sequences are SGHRS and YFSETQ. Trimming accounts for 4 bases at V and 6 bases at J, while the number of junction bases matched to no gene is 8. On the study overall, not on this receptor specifically: How much clinical and demographic metadata was included differed by source and by participant, and the metadata was provided uncurated.

TCRbeta CDR3 regions were amplified from genomic DNA by means of the immunoSEQ Assay, a bias-controlled multiplex PCR. Concerning the study's data processing: Within the assay, amplification of reference gene primers was used to estimate how many nucleated cells each sample contained. Sequence reads were collapsed and filtered to measure the absolute abundance of every unique TCRbeta CDR3 rearrangement. Productive Simpson clonality was computed per sample as the square root of Simpson's diversity index over productive rearrangements. What TCRdb holds here is the immuneACCESS table cut down to in-frame rearrangements. Part of the clones is not present; checked against another copy, under half of the missing clones reflect an unresolved V gene, and the others are unexplained. D and trimming come from the DNA, and the V and J calls and clone size come from that table. Within this sample are 250,000 to 300,000 clones, with more than 85% of them counted one time only. The ten top clones hold 3.6% of the sample.

Concerning this clone itself: Its antigen is currently not known. Base qualities are missing; no much larger clone stands one base away.

This clonotype was sampled from a man younger than 30 with active or convalescent COVID-19. Sequencing input: peripheral blood. The sequence joins TRBV5-1 to TRBJ1-1, and 8 junctional nucleotides match TRBD1. The DNA reads as follows: TGCGCCAGCAGCGCCCAACAGGGGGTTTCTGAAGCTTTCTTT. Translated, it reads CASSAQQGVSEAFF.